These T cell receptor beta chains were read from a single sample in a study of blood T cell repertoires in COVID-19. Clones were read by immunoSEQ multiplex PCR, and TCRdb kept only the in-frame ones, dropping some. The table includes about 150,000 clones, around four fifths detected once. The specimen was peripheral blood. The receptors were sampled from an elderly woman with acute or convalescent COVID-19. The conserved cysteine and the conserved F or W are not part of the CDR3 here.

CDR3: ASSEYGGQNNEQF; J: TRBJ2-1; length: 13; V: TRBV25-1
CDR3: ASSERVEAELF; J: TRBJ2-2; length: 11; V: TRBV25-1
CDR3: ASSGEGQGGRETQY; J: TRBJ2-5; length: 14; V: TRBV10-2
CDR3: ASSAGTGGSQPQH; J: TRBJ1-5; length: 13; V: TRBV9
CDR3: ASTDSNYGYT; J: TRBJ1-2; length: 10; V: TRBV2
CDR3: ASSPGTNYEQY; J: TRBJ2-7; length: 11; V: TRBV5-6
CDR3: ASNGQGGTEAF; J: TRBJ1-1; length: 11; V: TRBV25-1
CDR3: ASSFEGGNTIY; J: TRBJ1-3; length: 11; V: TRBV7-2
CDR3: ASSLRTPY; J: TRBJ2-7; length: 8; V: TRBV5-8
CDR3: ASGLETGANEQF; J: TRBJ2-1; length: 12; V: TRBV12-5
CDR3: ASSPTSGVNYEQY; J: TRBJ2-7; length: 13; V: TRBV18
CDR3: ASLQGTEAF; J: TRBJ1-1; length: 9; V: TRBV3-1/TRBV3-2
CDR3: ASSPPNMGTSLAAF; J: TRBJ1-1; length: 14; V: TRBV18
CDR3: SVEDFGRGETGYT; J: TRBJ1-2; length: 13; V: TRBV29-1
CDR3: ASSLDRGSPSSPLH; J: TRBJ1-6; length: 14; V: TRBV5-6
CDR3: ASTVGRNRQQPQH; J: TRBJ1-5; length: 13; V: TRBV19
CDR3: ASSEPGLAPFTGELF; J: TRBJ2-2; length: 15; V: TRBV6-1
CDR3: ASEGWRTGELF; J: TRBJ2-2; length: 11; V: TRBV19
CDR3: ASSQERTGGHGYT; J: TRBJ1-2; length: 13; V: TRBV14
CDR3: ASSFGGASGYNEQF; J: TRBJ2-1; length: 14; V: TRBV5-4
CDR3: ASSQLRASVSSYNEQF; J: TRBJ2-1; length: 16; V: TRBV14
CDR3: ASSRTSGSLEQY; J: TRBJ2-7; length: 12; V: TRBV3-1/TRBV3-2
CDR3: ASSVNSGSYNEQF; J: TRBJ2-1; length: 13; V: TRBV2
CDR3: SVAGTDKNTEAF; J: TRBJ1-1; length: 12; V: TRBV29-1
CDR3: ASSYRNPQGPYGYT; J: TRBJ1-2; length: 14; V: TRBV6-2/TRBV6-3
CDR3: ASRLAATYEQY; J: TRBJ2-7; length: 11; V: TRBV6-5
CDR3: ASSTGGDVKNIQY; J: TRBJ2-4; length: 13; V: TRBV5-1